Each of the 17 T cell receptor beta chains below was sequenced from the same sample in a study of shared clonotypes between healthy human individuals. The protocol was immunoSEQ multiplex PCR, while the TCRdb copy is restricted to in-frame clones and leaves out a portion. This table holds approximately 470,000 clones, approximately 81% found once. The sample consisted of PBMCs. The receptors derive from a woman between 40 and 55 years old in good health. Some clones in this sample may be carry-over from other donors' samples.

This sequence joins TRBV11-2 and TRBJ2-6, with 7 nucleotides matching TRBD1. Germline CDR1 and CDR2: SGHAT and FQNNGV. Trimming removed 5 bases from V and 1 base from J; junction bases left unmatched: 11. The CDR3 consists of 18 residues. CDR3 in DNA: TGTGCCAGCAGCCCTCTTGGGACAGCTAATTCTGGGGCCAACGTCCTGACTTTC. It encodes CASSPLGTANSGANVLTF.

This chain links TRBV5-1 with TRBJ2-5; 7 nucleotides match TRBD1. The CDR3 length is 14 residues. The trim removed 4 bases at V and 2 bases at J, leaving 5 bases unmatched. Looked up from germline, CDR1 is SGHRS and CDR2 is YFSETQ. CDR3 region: CASSGTQGQETQYF. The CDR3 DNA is TGCGCCAGCAGCGGGACACAGGGGCAAGAGACCCAGTACTTC.

The CDR3 coding sequence is TGTGCCAGCTCACCAACCCAGTGGGTGGGGAACACTGAAGCTTTCTTT. Protein: CASSPTQWVGNTEAFF. This chain joins TRBV18 and TRBJ1-1; D gene unclear. CDR1 and CDR2 from the germline V gene are KGHSH and LQKENI. The CDR3 sequence is 16 residues long. V shed 2 bases and J shed 1 base, with 14 bases lying between them.

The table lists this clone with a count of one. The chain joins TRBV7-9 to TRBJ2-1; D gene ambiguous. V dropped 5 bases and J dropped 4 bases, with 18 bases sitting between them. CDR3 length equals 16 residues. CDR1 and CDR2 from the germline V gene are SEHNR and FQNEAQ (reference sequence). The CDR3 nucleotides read TGTGCCAGCAGCCCCCGTCGTGGGCCCAATTACAATGAGCAGTTCTTC. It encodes CASSPRRGPNYNEQFF.

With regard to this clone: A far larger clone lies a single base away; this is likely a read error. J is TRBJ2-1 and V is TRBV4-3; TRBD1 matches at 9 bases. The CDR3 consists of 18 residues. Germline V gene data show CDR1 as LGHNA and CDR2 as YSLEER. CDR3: CASSQDREGTGIGNGQFF. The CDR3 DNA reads TGCGCCAGCAGCCAAGATCGAGAAGGGACAGGGATCGGGAATGGGCAGTTCTTC.

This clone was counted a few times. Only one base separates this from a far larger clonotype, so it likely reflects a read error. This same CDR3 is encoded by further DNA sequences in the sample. In nucleotides, the CDR3 is TGTGCCAGCAGTTTACTCCGCTACTCACCCTACGAGCAGTACTTC. This sequence encodes CASSLLRYSPYEQYF. The chain joins TRBV7-8 to TRBJ2-7; D is unresolved. This CDR3 region has 15 residues. The germline V gene encodes CDR1 SGHVS and CDR2 FQNEAQ. With 6 bases removed from V and 2 bases from J, the gap between germline ends came to 17 bases.

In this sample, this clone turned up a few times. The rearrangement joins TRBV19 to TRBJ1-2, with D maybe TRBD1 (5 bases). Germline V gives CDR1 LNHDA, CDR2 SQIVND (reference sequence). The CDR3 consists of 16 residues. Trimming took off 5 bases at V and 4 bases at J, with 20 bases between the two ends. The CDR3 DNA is TGTGCCAGTAGTTCTCGCCGGGACTTACGCCTCTATGGCTACACCTTC. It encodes CASSSRRDLRLYGYTF.

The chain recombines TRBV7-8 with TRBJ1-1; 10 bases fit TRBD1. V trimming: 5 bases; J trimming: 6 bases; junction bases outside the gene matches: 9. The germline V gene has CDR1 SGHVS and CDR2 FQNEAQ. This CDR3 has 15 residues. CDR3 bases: TGTGCCAGCAGCCTGCGGGACAGGGGACGGTCTGAAGCTTTCTTT. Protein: CASSLRDRGRSEAFF.

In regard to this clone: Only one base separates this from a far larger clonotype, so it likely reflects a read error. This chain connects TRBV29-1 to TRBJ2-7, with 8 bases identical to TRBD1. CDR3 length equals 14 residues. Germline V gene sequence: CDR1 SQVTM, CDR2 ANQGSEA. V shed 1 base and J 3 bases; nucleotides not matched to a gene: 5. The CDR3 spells CSVEGYRGIYEQYF. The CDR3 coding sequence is TGCAGCGTTGAAGGGTACAGGGGGATCTACGAGCAGTACTTC.

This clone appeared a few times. CDR3 DNA sequence: TGCGCCAGCAGCCAGAGGGGGGGTGAGGAGCAGTTCTTC. Protein: CASSQRGGEEQFF. The V and J genes are TRBV4-3 and TRBJ2-1; weak D call: TRBD2 (7 bases). In germline, CDR1 is LGHNA, CDR2 YSLEER. Trimming cost V 3 bases and J 10 bases, with 13 bases left between them. This CDR3 has 13 amino acids.

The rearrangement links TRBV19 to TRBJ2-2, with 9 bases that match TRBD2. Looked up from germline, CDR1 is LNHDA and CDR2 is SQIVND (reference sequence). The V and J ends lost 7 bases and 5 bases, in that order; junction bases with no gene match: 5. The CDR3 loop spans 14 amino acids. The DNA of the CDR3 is TGTGCCAGTACTGCGGGAGGGCCTACCGGGGAGCTGTTTTTT. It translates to CASTAGGPTGELFF.

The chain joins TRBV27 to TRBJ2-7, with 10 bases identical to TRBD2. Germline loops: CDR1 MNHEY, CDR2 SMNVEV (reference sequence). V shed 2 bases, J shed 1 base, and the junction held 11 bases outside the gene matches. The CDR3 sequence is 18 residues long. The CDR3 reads CASSLPTSGVYLSYEQYF. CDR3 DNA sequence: TGTGCCAGCAGTTTACCTACTAGCGGGGTCTACCTTTCCTACGAGCAGTACTTC.

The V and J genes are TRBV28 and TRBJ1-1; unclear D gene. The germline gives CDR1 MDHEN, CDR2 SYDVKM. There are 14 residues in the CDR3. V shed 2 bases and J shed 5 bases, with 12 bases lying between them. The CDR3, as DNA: TGTGCCAGCAGTTTACGCCCCTCGAGAACTGAAGCTTTCTTT. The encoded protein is CASSLRPSRTEAFF.

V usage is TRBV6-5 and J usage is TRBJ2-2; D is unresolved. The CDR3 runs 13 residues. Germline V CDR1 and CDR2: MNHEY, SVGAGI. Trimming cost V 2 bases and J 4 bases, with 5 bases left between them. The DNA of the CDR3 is TGTGCCAGCAGTTACATACCCACCGGGGAGCTGTTTTTT. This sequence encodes CASSYIPTGELFF.

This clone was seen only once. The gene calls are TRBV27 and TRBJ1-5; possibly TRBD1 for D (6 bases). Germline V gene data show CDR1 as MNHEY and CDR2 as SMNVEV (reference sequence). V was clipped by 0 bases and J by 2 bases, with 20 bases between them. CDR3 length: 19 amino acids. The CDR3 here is CASSLSGPQGNFGNQPQHF. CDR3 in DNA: TGTGCCAGCAGTTTATCGGGCCCGCAGGGGAATTTCGGCAATCAGCCCCAGCATTTT.

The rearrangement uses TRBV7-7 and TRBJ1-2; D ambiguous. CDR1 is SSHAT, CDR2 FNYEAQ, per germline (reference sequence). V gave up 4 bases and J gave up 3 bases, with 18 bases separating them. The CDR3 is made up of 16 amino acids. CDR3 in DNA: TGTGCCAGCAGCTGCCCTCAGCGTTCCCCCCACTATGGCTACACCTTC. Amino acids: CASSCPQRSPHYGYTF.

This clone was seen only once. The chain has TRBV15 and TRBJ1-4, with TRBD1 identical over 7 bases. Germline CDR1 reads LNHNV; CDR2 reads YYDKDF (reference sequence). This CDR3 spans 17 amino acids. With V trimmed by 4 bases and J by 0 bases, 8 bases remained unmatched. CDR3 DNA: TGTGCCACCAGCACCAGACAGGGATGGTCAACTAATGAAAAACTGTTTTTT. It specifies CATSTRQGWSTNEKLFF.